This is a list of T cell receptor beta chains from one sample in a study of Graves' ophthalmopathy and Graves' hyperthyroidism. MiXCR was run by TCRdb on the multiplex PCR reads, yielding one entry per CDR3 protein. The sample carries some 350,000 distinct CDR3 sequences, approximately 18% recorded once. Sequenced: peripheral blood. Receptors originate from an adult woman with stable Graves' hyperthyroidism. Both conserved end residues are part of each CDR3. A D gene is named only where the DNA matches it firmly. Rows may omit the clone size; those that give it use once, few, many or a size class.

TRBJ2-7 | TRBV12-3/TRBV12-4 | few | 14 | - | TGTGCCAGCAGTCCTTTCGACAGATGGTACGAGCAGTACTTC | CASSPFDRWYEQYF
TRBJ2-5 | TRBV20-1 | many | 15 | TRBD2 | TGCAGTGCTGCGGCGGGAGGGCCGGGGCAAGAGACCCAGTACTTC | CSAAAGGPGQETQYF
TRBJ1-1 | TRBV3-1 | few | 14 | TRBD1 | TGTGCCAGCAGCCAAGCGGACAGGGTTAGCGGAGCTTTCTTT | CASSQADRVSGAFF
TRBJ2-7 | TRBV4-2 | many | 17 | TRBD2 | TGTGCCAGCAGCCAAGGTTCCCGGGGACTAGCGGTCTACGAGCAGTACTTC | CASSQGSRGLAVYEQYF
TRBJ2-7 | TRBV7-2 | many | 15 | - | TGTGCCAGCAGCCCCCACCGAGACAGCACCTACGAGCAGTACTTC | CASSPHRDSTYEQYF
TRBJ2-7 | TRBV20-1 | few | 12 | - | TGCAGTGCTAGAAAGACTAGTTACGAGCAGTACTTC | CSARKTSYEQYF
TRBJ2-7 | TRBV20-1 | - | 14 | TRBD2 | TGCAGTGCCGGGACTAGCGGGGGGTTATACGAGCAGTACTTC | CSAGTSGGLYEQYF
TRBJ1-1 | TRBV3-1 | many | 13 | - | TGTGCCAGCAGCCGAAACAGTGGGACTGAAGCTTTCTTT | CASSRNSGTEAFF
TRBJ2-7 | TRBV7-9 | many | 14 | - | TGTGCCAGCAGCTTAGTTCTGGGGGCTGACGAGCAGTACTTC | CASSLVLGADEQYF
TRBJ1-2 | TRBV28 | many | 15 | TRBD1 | TGTGCCAGCACTCCGACGGACAGGGGATTCTATGGCTACACCTTC | CASTPTDRGFYGYTF
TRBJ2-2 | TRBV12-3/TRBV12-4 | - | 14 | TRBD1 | TGTGCCAGCAGCCCCAAGACAGGGACCGGGGAGCTGTTTTTT | CASSPKTGTGELFF
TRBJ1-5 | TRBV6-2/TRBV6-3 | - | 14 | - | TGTGCCAGCAGTCCAGACCATAGCAATCAGCCCCAGCATTTT | CASSPDHSNQPQHF
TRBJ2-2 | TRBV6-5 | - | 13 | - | TGTGCCAGCAGTTATGGGGGGCCCGGGGAGCTGTTTTTT | CASSYGGPGELFF
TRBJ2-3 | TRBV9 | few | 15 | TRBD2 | TGTGCCAGCACGGCGGGAGGTAGGTCAACAGATACGCAGTATTTT | CASTAGGRSTDTQYF
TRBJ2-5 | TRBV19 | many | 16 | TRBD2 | TGTGCCAGTAGTATCGGAGCGGGAGGGTACCAAGAGACCCAGTACTTC | CASSIGAGGYQETQYF
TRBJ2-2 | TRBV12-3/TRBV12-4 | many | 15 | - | TGTGCCAGCATAGGCGAGGGAGTGAACACCGGGGAGCTGTTTTTT | CASIGEGVNTGELFF
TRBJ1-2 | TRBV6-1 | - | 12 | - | TGTGCCAGCAGCACCAGAGCATATGGCTACACCTTC | CASSTRAYGYTF
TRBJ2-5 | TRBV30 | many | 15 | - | TGTGCCGGGACCTACAGGACTTCCGCGCTAGAGACCCAGTACTTC | CAGTYRTSALETQYF
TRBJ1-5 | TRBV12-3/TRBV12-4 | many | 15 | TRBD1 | TGTGCCAGCAGTTTATGGCGGGACAGGGGCCAGCCCCAGCATTTT | CASSLWRDRGQPQHF
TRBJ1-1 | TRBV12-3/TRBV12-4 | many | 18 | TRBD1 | TGTGCCAGCAGTTTAGCGCTAATAGGGGGCGAAGTGTCCACTGAAGCTTTCTTT | CASSLALIGGEVSTEAFF
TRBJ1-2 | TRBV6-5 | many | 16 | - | TGTGCCAGCGCTACCAGCCCAGAGGGGCCGAGTGATGGCTACACCTTC | CASATSPEGPSDGYTF
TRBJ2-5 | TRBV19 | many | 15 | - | TGTGCCAGTAGTCTAGGAGGACTATCCCAAGAGACCCAGTACTTC | CASSLGGLSQETQYF
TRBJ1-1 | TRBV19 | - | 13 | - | TGTGCCAGTAGTATGGACCCCCCGACCGAAGCTTTCTTT | CASSMDPPTEAFF
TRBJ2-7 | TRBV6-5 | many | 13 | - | TGTGCCAGCAGTACCCCGGAAGAGGCCACGCAGTACTTC | CASSTPEEATQYF
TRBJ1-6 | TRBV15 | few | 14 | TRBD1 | TGTGCCACCAGCAGGGGACAGGGGCAGTCACCCCTCCACTTT | CATSRGQGQSPLHF
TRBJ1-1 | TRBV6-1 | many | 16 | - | TGTGCCAGCAGTGAAGCGCATTTTTCCTCCAACACTGAAGCTTTCTTT | CASSEAHFSSNTEAFF
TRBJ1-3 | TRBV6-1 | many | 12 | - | TGTGCCACAAGAAACTCTGGAAACACCATATATTTT | CATRNSGNTIYF
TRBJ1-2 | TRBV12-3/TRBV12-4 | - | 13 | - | TGTGCCAGCAGTTTAGTTTGGCGAAATGGCTACACCTTC | CASSLVWRNGYTF
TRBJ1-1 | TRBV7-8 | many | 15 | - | TGTGCCAGCAGCTTAAATCCCTGGAGGGACACTGAAGCTTTCTTT | CASSLNPWRDTEAFF
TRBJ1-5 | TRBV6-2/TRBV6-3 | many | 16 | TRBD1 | TGTGCCAGCAGTTCCTCGGGACAGGTCACCAATCAGCCCCAGCATTTT | CASSSSGQVTNQPQHF
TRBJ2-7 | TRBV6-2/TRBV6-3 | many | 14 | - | TGTGCCAGCAGTTCTGGCGGGGTCTCCTACGAGCAGTACTTC | CASSSGGVSYEQYF
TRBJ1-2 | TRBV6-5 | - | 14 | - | TGTGCCAGCAGTTACTCGAGCCAGCCTGGTCGCTACACCTTC | CASSYSSQPGRYTF
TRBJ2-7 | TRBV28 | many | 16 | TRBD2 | TGTGCCAGCAGTCTAACCCAGACTAGCGGGAGCTACGAGCAGTACTTC | CASSLTQTSGSYEQYF